A single sample is the source of the 24 T cell receptor beta chains below, sequenced in a study of post-analysis software for immune sequencing data. Study results and limitations: TRBV5-6, TRBV5-1 and TRBV20-1 were among several TRBV segments more frequent in patients than controls.

These receptors have no known antigen. Prepared TCR beta cDNA libraries contained unique molecular identifiers. MiXCR, run by TCRdb on the PCR reads, gives a single entry per CDR3 protein. The sample lists hundreds of thousands of distinct CDR3 sequences, 55% to 60% occurring once. The sample consisted of blood. Receptor source: a girl aged 2-10 years with multiple sclerosis.

DNA for the CDR3: TGTGCCAGCAGGGGACAGGTATCCTCCTACGAGCAGTACTTC. It yields the protein CASRGQVSSYEQYF. This chain uses TRBV6-1 with TRBJ2-7; 8 bases match TRBD1. Per germline, CDR1 MNHNS and CDR2 SASEGT. This CDR3 has 14 amino acids. V shed 6 bases, J shed 0 bases, and the junction held 4 bases outside the gene matches.

V is TRBV7-9 and J is TRBJ1-2; D remains unclear. Trimming cost V 4 bases and J 4 bases, with 16 bases left between them. Looked up from germline, CDR1 is SEHNR and CDR2 is FQNEAQ (reference sequence). The length of the CDR3 is 15 residues. The CDR3 DNA reads TGTGCCAGCAGCTACCCGAGTGGGGAGGCCTATGGCTACACCTTC. Translated, it gives CASSYPSGEAYGYTF.

V gene TRBV10-3 combines with J gene TRBJ1-1, with D tentatively TRBD1 (6 bases). The V end lost 2 bases, the J end lost 7 bases, and 17 bases lay between the germline ends. CDR1 is ENHRY, CDR2 SYGVKD, per germline. CDR3 size: 15 residues. CDR3 in DNA: TGTGCCATCAGTGAGCAAAAGGGGGTCCCCGGTGAAGCTTTCTTT. It specifies CAISEQKGVPGEAFF.

This clonotype has a handful of counts. J is TRBJ2-1 and V is TRBV4-1; weak D call: TRBD2 (6 bases). Germline V lookup: CDR1 MGHRA, CDR2 YSYEKL. The CDR3 consists of 15 residues. V gave up 2 bases and J gave up 7 bases, with 15 bases separating them. As DNA, the CDR3 is TGCGCCAGCAGCCAACCTCTCGGAGGGCGGAATGAGCAGTTCTTC. Translated, it gives CASSQPLGGRNEQFF.

CDR3 sequence reads: CASSEWTSGDYNEQFF. In nucleotides, the CDR3 is TGTGCCAGCAGCGAATGGACTAGCGGGGACTACAATGAGCAGTTCTTC. The chain is built from TRBV11-2 and TRBJ2-1; 12 bases align to TRBD2. Per the germline V gene, CDR1 is SGHAT and CDR2 is FQNNGV. The CDR3 loop spans 16 amino acids. V trimming: 5 bases; J trimming: 3 bases; junction bases outside the gene matches: 5.

The rearrangement uses TRBV18 and TRBJ2-7, with D possibly TRBD2 on 6 matching bases. The length of the CDR3 is 16 residues. V lost 1 base and J lost 4, with 17 bases in between. Germline V CDR1 and CDR2: KGHSH, LQKENI. CDR3 in amino acids: CASSPLASGVGYEQYF. The DNA for the CDR3 is TGTGCCAGCTCACCACTTGCATCGGGAGTCGGGTACGAGCAGTACTTC.

This chain connects TRBV7-2 to TRBJ1-2; D is unclear. The CDR3 covers 15 residues. Germline CDR1 and CDR2: SGHTA and FQGNSA. Deletions cut 2 bases from V and 0 bases from J, with 10 bases between. The CDR3 is CASSLRMGANYGYTF. In DNA form, the CDR3 reads TGTGCCAGCAGCTTAAGGATGGGCGCTAACTATGGCTACACCTTC.

The V call is TRBV5-1, the J call TRBJ1-1, with D unclear. V was trimmed by 5 bases and J by 1 base, leaving 21 bases between them. Germline V gene sequence: CDR1 SGHRS, CDR2 YFSETQ. The CDR3 is made up of 17 amino acids. The CDR3: CASRPAWQTASNTEAFF. The CDR3 DNA follows: TGCGCCAGCAGGCCCGCTTGGCAGACGGCTTCGAACACTGAAGCTTTCTTT.

This chain connects TRBV9 to TRBJ2-3, with 8 bases matching TRBD1. The V segment lost 4 bases and the J segment 4 bases; nucleotides outside the gene matches: 8. CDR1 is SGDLS and CDR2 is YYNGEE in the germline V gene. CDR3 length: 15 residues. In DNA form, the CDR3 reads TGTGCCAGCAGCTACAGGACAGGGCGGCCAGATACGCAGTATTTT. Translation gives CASSYRTGRPDTQYF.

The rearrangement links TRBV24-1 to TRBJ1-5; D uncertain. CDR3 length: 13 amino acids. V was clipped by 7 bases and J by 6 bases, with 12 bases between them. Germline CDR1 is KGHDR and CDR2 is SFDVKD. The DNA of the CDR3 is TGTGCCACCAGCCCCCCACGGGGTCAGCCCCAGCATTTT. It is translated as CATSPPRGQPQHF.

The chain carries TRBV6-2 or TRBV6-3 and TRBJ2-4; 7 nucleotides match TRBD1. The tail of the sequence fits TRBJ2-7 better, so the J call may be wrong. CDR1 is MNHEY, CDR2 SVGEGT, per germline. The CDR3 is 15 amino acids. This CDR3 reads CASRLDSDRSHEQYF. For the CDR3, the DNA is TGTGCCAGCAGACTCGACTCGGACAGGTCCCACGAGCAGTACTTC.

The rearrangement uses TRBV7-2 and TRBJ2-1; tentatively, D is TRBD2 (5 bases). The CDR3 totals 13 residues. Trimming removed 2 bases from V and 8 bases from J, with 10 bases in between. In germline, CDR1 is SGHTA, CDR2 FQGNSA. CDR3 sequence: CASSLTPGYEQFF. CDR3 coding DNA: TGTGCCAGCAGCTTAACGCCGGGGTATGAGCAGTTCTTC.

This chain connects TRBV4-1 to TRBJ1-5, with D tentatively TRBD1 (5 bases). V lost 4 bases, J lost 1 base, and 17 bases lay in between. The germline CDR1 and CDR2 sequences are MGHRA and YSYEKL. The CDR3 runs 17 residues. The CDR3 spells CASSPSPSGTSNQPQHF. In nucleotides, the CDR3 is TGCGCCAGCAGCCCCTCACCGTCGGGGACCAGCAATCAGCCCCAGCATTTT.

The J gene is TRBJ2-5, the V gene TRBV29-1; no clear D. V shed 3 bases and J shed 4 bases, with 15 bases lying between them. CDR3 size: 14 residues. The germline V gene encodes CDR1 SQVTM and CDR2 ANQGSEA. The CDR3 reads CSVEYYDRIETQYF. The CDR3 region has the DNA TGCAGCGTTGAGTACTACGACCGCATAGAGACCCAGTACTTC.

This rearrangement joins TRBV29-1 to TRBJ2-7; D unclear. Germline V gives CDR1 SQVTM, CDR2 ANQGSEA. The CDR3 runs to 13 residues. V was trimmed by 4 bases and J by 0 bases, leaving 10 bases between them. The CDR3 spells CSVGRSLSYEQYF. The CDR3, as DNA: TGCAGCGTTGGACGGAGCCTCTCCTACGAGCAGTACTTC.

This chain connects TRBV20-1 to TRBJ2-5; 10 positions match TRBD2. V shed 6 bases, J shed 5 bases, and the junction held 0 bases outside the gene matches. Germline CDR1 reads DFQATT; CDR2 reads SNEGSKA (reference sequence). The CDR3 has 11 residues. The CDR3 loop reads CSAGLAETQYF. In DNA form, the CDR3 reads TGCAGTGCGGGACTAGCGGAGACCCAGTACTTC.

V is TRBV28 and J is TRBJ1-6; D uncertain. The CDR3 has 12 amino acids. V lost 2 bases, J lost 9 bases, and 5 bases lay in between. CDR1 is MDHEN, CDR2 SYDVKM, per germline. CDR3 coding DNA: TGTGCCAGCAGTTTAATCCGTTCACCCCTCCACTTT. Amino acids: CASSLIRSPLHF.

The rearrangement links TRBV20-1 to TRBJ2-1; D gene unclear. The CDR3 has 15 amino acids. V was trimmed by 1 base and J by 9 bases, leaving 19 bases between them. Germline values: CDR1 DFQATT, CDR2 SNEGSKA (reference sequence). Here the CDR3 DNA reads TGCAGTGCTAGAGGGTGGGTGATGCCGCGAGGTGAGCAGTTCTTC. It codes for CSARGWVMPRGEQFF.

The V call is TRBV20-1, the J call TRBJ1-5; no reliable D call. Looked up from germline, CDR1 is DFQATT and CDR2 is SNEGSKA (reference sequence). V dropped 2 bases and J dropped 0 bases, with 14 bases sitting between them. The CDR3 has 16 residues. The CDR3 region is CSARSIEAHSNQPQHF. The CDR3, as DNA: TGCAGTGCTAGATCGATCGAGGCCCATAGCAATCAGCCCCAGCATTTT.

This clonotype was seen only a few times. The rearrangement links TRBV6-2 or TRBV6-3 to TRBJ1-5, with a possible D match to TRBD1 (5 bases). The CDR3 is made up of 15 amino acids. V lost 2 bases to trimming and J lost 6 bases, with 14 bases between them. Germline loops: CDR1 MNHEY, CDR2 SVGEGT. For the CDR3, the DNA is TGTGCCAGCAGTTACAGGTCCAGTGGGGGTCAGCCCCAGCATTTT. It translates to CASSYRSSGGQPQHF.

The chain joins TRBV24-1 to TRBJ2-5; D ambiguous. This CDR3 spans 14 amino acids. Germline V gives CDR1 KGHDR, CDR2 SFDVKD. Trimming took 0 bases from V and 1 from J, leaving 5 bases between them. In DNA, the CDR3 is TGTGCCACCAGTGATTTGAGAATCCAAGAGACCCAGTACTTC. The encoded protein is CATSDLRIQETQYF.

A few counts support this clonotype. The V call is TRBV24-1, the J call TRBJ1-5; D is undetermined. The CDR3 runs 22 residues. Trimming removed 0 bases from V and 4 bases from J, with 30 bases in between. Looked up from germline, CDR1 is KGHDR and CDR2 is SFDVKD. The CDR3 DNA reads as TGTGCCACCAGTGATTTGACACCGGATGGTACCGACTACAGCGGACGTAATCAGCCCCAGCATTTT. Its protein is CATSDLTPDGTDYSGRNQPQHF.

The chain uses TRBV25-1 and TRBJ2-1; 14 bases line up with TRBD2. The CDR3 is 16 amino acids. Germline V gives CDR1 MGHDK, CDR2 SYGVNS. V shed 4 bases and J 9 bases; nucleotides not matched to a gene: 8. The CDR3 nucleotides read TGTGCCAGCAGTGGGGGACTAGCGGGAGTCTTAGCTGAGCAGTTCTTC. This sequence encodes CASSGGLAGVLAEQFF.

The rearrangement joins TRBV20-1 to TRBJ2-4, with no clear D. CDR3 length: 16 amino acids. CDR1 and CDR2 from the germline V gene are DFQATT and SNEGSKA (reference sequence). V gave up 3 bases and J gave up 0 bases, with 15 bases separating them. CDR3 nucleotides: TGCAGTGCTAGTTCGCCCCAGGCTCTAGCCAAAAACATTCAGTACTTC. Translated, it gives CSASSPQALAKNIQYF.